This T cell receptor beta chain was recorded in a study of shared clonotypes between healthy human individuals. Germline CDR1 is MDHEN and CDR2 is SYDVKM. CDR3 size: 14 residues. V gave up 2 bases and J gave up 4 bases, with 11 bases separating them. Sequenced by immunoSEQ multiplex PCR; TCRdb stores in-frame clones only, minus some. Of 150,000 to 200,000 clones in the sample, roughly 91% were seen once. V is TRBV28 and J is TRBJ1-2; D is perhaps TRBD1 (5 bases). This receptor was obtained from a woman aged 30 to 39 in good health. Input material: naive CD4+ T cells sorted from blood. Indicated subset: CD45RA+ positively selected. The chain's CDR3 is CASSLRGRTYGYTF. CDR3 in DNA: TGTGCCAGCAGTTTAAGGGGACGGACCTATGGCTACACCTTC.